A single sample is the source of the 20 T cell receptor beta chains below, sequenced in a study of CD4 T cells in relation to SARS-CoV-2 and coronaviruses. Assay used: immunoSEQ multiplex PCR; TCRdb lists only in-frame clones, some missing. The sample contains 15,000 to 20,000 clones, about 68% of which appear only once. The unexposed donors gave CD4+ T cells in about 2011-2019, prior to COVID-19. The cells were cultured for about ten days before CD4+ T cells were isolated. For these TCRs, the target antigens are not known. Sequenced material: CD4+ T cells from PBMCs, cultured in vitro. Source of these receptors: a human donor in good health.

V is TRBV19 and J is TRBJ1-3; 7 nucleotides match TRBD1. V dropped 5 bases and J dropped 2; count of bases not matched to a gene: 6. Germline V gene data show CDR1 as LNHDA and CDR2 as SQIVND (reference sequence). The CDR3 consists of 15 residues. The CDR3 is CASSLLGGTGNTIYF. In DNA, the CDR3 is TGTGCCAGTAGTCTCCTAGGGGGCACTGGAAACACCATATATTTT.

The rearrangement links TRBV4-2 to TRBJ2-1, with TRBD2 identical over 11 bases. Trimming at V came to 4 bases and at J to 9 bases, leaving 8 bases not matched to a gene. Germline V gene data show CDR1 as LGHNA and CDR2 as YNFKEQ. The CDR3 consists of 15 residues. CDR3: CASSPLAGGVGEQFF. The CDR3 DNA is TGTGCCAGCAGCCCATTAGCGGGAGGGGTCGGTGAGCAGTTCTTC.

The gene calls are TRBV7-9 and TRBJ1-4; 12 nucleotides align to TRBD1. The V and J ends lost 4 bases and 2 bases, in that order; junction bases with no gene match: 5. This CDR3 spans 17 amino acids. Germline values: CDR1 SEHNR, CDR2 FQNEAQ (reference sequence). As DNA, the CDR3 is TGTGCCAGCAGCTCCAGGGACAGGGGGCGGACTAATGAAAAACTGTTTTTT. Translated: CASSSRDRGRTNEKLFF.

The chain couples TRBV5-1 to TRBJ1-4, with D perhaps TRBD1 (6 bases). Trimming took 0 bases from V and 7 from J, leaving 10 bases between them. Looked up from germline, CDR1 is SGHRS and CDR2 is YFSETQ. CDR3 length: 14 amino acids. The CDR3 here is CASSLGQGPEKLFF. The CDR3 DNA reads TGCGCCAGCAGCTTGGGCCAGGGGCCTGAAAAACTGTTTTTT.

The chain couples TRBV5-6 to TRBJ1-6, with unresolved D. The CDR3 sequence is 19 residues long. Trimming stripped 0 bases from V and 1 base from J, with 17 bases between. From germline, CDR1 is SGHDT and CDR2 YYEEEE. The CDR3 nucleotides are TGTGCCAGCAGCTTGGGTAAATCTAAGCGGAGGTCCTATAATTCACCCCTCCACTTT. Translated: CASSLGKSKRRSYNSPLHF.

This chain joins TRBV7-8 and TRBJ2-1; 10 nucleotides line up with TRBD2. This CDR3 has 16 amino acids. V shed 4 bases, J shed 4 bases, and the junction held 7 bases outside the gene matches. Germline V gene data show CDR1 as SGHVS and CDR2 as FQNEAQ. CDR3 amino acids: CASSSRTSGQYNEQFF. In nucleotides, the CDR3 is TGTGCCAGCAGCTCTAGGACTAGCGGACAATACAATGAGCAGTTCTTC.

This clone was seen a handful of times. The chain has TRBV13 and TRBJ1-1; D call uncertain. The CDR3 has 11 residues. V was cut by 2 bases and J by 6 bases, with 4 bases left in between. Germline values: CDR1 PRHDT, CDR2 FYEKMQ (reference sequence). This chain's CDR3 is CASSLIPEAFF. The CDR3 nucleotides read TGTGCCAGCAGCTTAATCCCTGAAGCTTTCTTT.

The chain links TRBV27 to TRBJ2-1, with D perhaps TRBD1 (6 bases). This CDR3 has 15 amino acids. Deletions cut 6 bases from V and 8 bases from J, with 20 bases between. Germline V gives CDR1 MNHEY, CDR2 SMNVEV (reference sequence). The CDR3 nucleotides read TGTGCCAGCAGACTACAGGGAGATCGTTTTGATGAGCAGTTCTTC. Translated: CASRLQGDRFDEQFF.

This rearrangement joins TRBV7-9 to TRBJ2-7; D is undetermined. This CDR3 has 14 amino acids. Germline CDR1 SEHNR, CDR2 FQNEAQ (reference sequence). Deletions cut 5 bases from V and 2 bases from J, with 13 bases between. CDR3 in amino acids: CASSPPDWTYEQYF. CDR3 bases: TGTGCCAGCAGCCCCCCCGACTGGACCTACGAGCAGTACTTC. The full variable domain, rest sourced from reference TRBV7-9 and TRBJ2-7, is DTGVSQNPRHKITKRGQNVTFRCDPISEHNRLYWYRQTLGQGPEFLTYFQNEAQLEKSRLLSDRFSAERPKGSFSTLEIQRTEQGDSAMYLCASSPPDWTYEQYFGPGTRLTVT.

The chain combines TRBV5-5 with TRBJ2-1; D is undetermined. The length of the CDR3 is 12 residues. V was shortened by 4 bases and J by 9 bases, with 11 bases between the two germline ends. Germline V gene lookup returns CDR1 SGHKS and CDR2 YYEKEE (reference sequence). CDR3 sequence reads: CASSPVQIEQFF. The DNA for the CDR3 is TGTGCCAGCAGCCCGGTCCAGATTGAGCAGTTCTTC.

The J gene is TRBJ2-5, the V gene TRBV5-1; 12 bases are a match to TRBD2. The length of the CDR3 is 17 residues. V lost 2 bases, J lost 5 bases, and 10 bases stayed unmatched. Germline loops: CDR1 SGHRS, CDR2 YFSETQ. CDR3 sequence reads: CASSFSQTSGRLETQYF. The CDR3 DNA follows: TGCGCCAGCAGCTTTTCTCAGACTAGCGGGAGACTGGAGACCCAGTACTTC.

The chain employs TRBV5-1 and TRBJ2-7; a possible D gene is TRBD2 (6 bases). Trimming removed 0 bases from V and 9 bases from J, with 13 bases in between. The germline V gene encodes CDR1 SGHRS and CDR2 YFSETQ. CDR3 length: 13 residues. DNA for the CDR3: TGCGCCAGCAGCTTGGGACTAGAACAGACGCAGTACTTC. This gives the protein CASSLGLEQTQYF.

The chain joins TRBV7-2 to TRBJ1-6; D is uncertain. V was pared by 3 bases and J by 7 bases, with 13 bases between. The CDR3 totals 15 residues. Germline CDR1 SGHTA, CDR2 FQGNSA. The CDR3 coding sequence is TGTGCCAGCAGCTTTCCCGGAGGGATCAATTCACCCCTCCACTTT. Protein sequence: CASSFPGGINSPLHF. The variable domain in full, completed from reference TRBV7-2 and TRBJ1-6, reads GAGVSQSPSNKVTEKGKDVELRCDPISGHTALYWYRQSLGQGLEFLIYFQGNSAPDKSGLPSDRFSAERTGGSVSTLTIQRTQQEDSAVYLCASSFPGGINSPLHFGNGTRLTVT.

This clone has a handful of counts. The chain links TRBV27 to TRBJ2-7; 7 bases line up with TRBD1. Per germline, CDR1 MNHEY and CDR2 SMNVEV (reference sequence). This CDR3 comprises 13 residues. J gave up 5 bases and V 8 bases, and 9 bases lay outside the gene matches. The CDR3 sequence: CASETGAGNEQYF. The CDR3, as DNA: TGTGCCAGCGAAACAGGGGCAGGCAACGAGCAGTACTTC.

The chain has TRBV9 and TRBJ2-7; 14 positions match TRBD2. The CDR3 totals 16 residues. V shed 4 bases and J 6 bases; nucleotides not matched to a gene: 9. CDR1 and CDR2 from the germline V gene are SGDLS and YYNGEE. CDR3 sequence: CASSPGLAGASGEQYF. The CDR3 region has the DNA TGTGCCAGCAGCCCGGGACTAGCGGGAGCATCGGGCGAGCAGTACTTC.

The V and J genes are TRBV5-4 and TRBJ2-5; D might be TRBD1 or TRBD2, each matching 6 bases. V lost 1 base and J 5 bases, leaving 15 bases between the germline ends. The CDR3 spans 15 residues. The germline CDR1 and CDR2 sequences are SGHNT and YYREEE (reference sequence). The DNA for the CDR3 is TGTGCCAGCAGCTTGTCCGGGGGCGGTGGGGAGACCCAGTACTTC. Its translation is CASSLSGGGGETQYF. Drawing the rest from reference TRBV5-4 and TRBJ2-5, the complete variable domain is ETGVTQSPTHLIKTRGQQVTLRCSSQSGHNTVSWYQQALGQGPQFIFQYYREEENGRGNFPPRFSGLQFPNYSSELNVNALELDDSALYLCASSLSGGGGETQYFGPGTRLLVL.

This chain joins TRBV19 and TRBJ1-6; no clear D gene. Trimming pared 10 bases from V and 5 bases from J, leaving 18 bases between. The germline gives CDR1 LNHDA, CDR2 SQIVND (reference sequence). The CDR3 runs 15 residues. Written as DNA, the CDR3 is TGTGCCACCAAACAAGTTTTTACTGATAATTCACCCCTCCACTTT. Protein product: CATKQVFTDNSPLHF.

This clone has a single count. CDR3 sequence reads: CAWSVPRGAGYGYTF. In DNA, the CDR3 is TGTGCCTGGAGTGTACCCCGGGGGGCGGGGTATGGCTACACCTTC. This chain joins TRBV30 and TRBJ1-2; D perhaps matches TRBD1 (6 bases). The V gene lost 0 bases and the J gene lost 5 bases, with 16 bases spanning the gap. Germline assignment: CDR1 GTSNPN and CDR2 SVGIG (reference sequence). The CDR3 has 15 amino acids.

The chain has TRBV11-2 and TRBJ1-4; the D is unclear. CDR3 length: 15 residues. Germline values: CDR1 SGHAT, CDR2 FQNNGV. V was pared by 1 base and J by 8 bases, with 14 bases between. CDR3 DNA sequence: TGTGCCAGCAGCTTAGGTGGGCAGATGAGAGAAAAACTGTTTTTT. This translates into CASSLGGQMREKLFF.

This clone has only one observation. The V gene is TRBV7-8, the J gene TRBJ2-7; 8 bases line up with TRBD1. The V gene's germline CDR1 is SGHVS and CDR2 FQNEAQ. With V trimmed by 5 bases and J by 1 base, 13 bases remained unmatched. This CDR3 spans 17 amino acids. CDR3 sequence (DNA): TGTGCCAGCAGCCACCGAATACCGGACAGGGTGTCCTACGAGCAGTACTTC. Translating it yields CASSHRIPDRVSYEQYF. The variable domain in full, with the rest retrieved from reference TRBV7-8 and TRBJ2-7, is GAGVSQSPRYKVAKRGQDVALRCDPISGHVSLFWYQQALGQGPEFLTYFQNEAQLDKSGLPSDRFFAERPEGSVSTLKIQRTQQEDSAVYLCASSHRIPDRVSYEQYFGPGTRLTVT.